This TCR beta chain is from a study of blood T cell repertoires in COVID-19. Germline-derived CDR1 and CDR2 are SGHVS and FNYEAQ. Losses at the gene ends were 5 bases for V and 0 bases for J; bases not matched to a gene: 9. This CDR3 has 19 amino acids. Methods used by the authors: The authors estimated nucleated cell counts from reference gene primer amplification. Libraries were prepared by immunoSEQ multiplex PCR; TCRdb keeps only in-frame clonotypes and omits some of them. From that table come the V and J calls and clone size; the DNA was used to work out D and trimming. The table has about 250,000 clones, 88% seen once.

Sequencing was performed on peripheral blood. The sequence was collected from an elderly man with acute or convalescent COVID-19. V is TRBV7-6 and J is TRBJ2-1; TRBD2 matches at 14 bases. Written as DNA, the CDR3 is TGTGCCAGCAGCACCGGGACTAGCGGGGGCCGTTACTCCTACAATGAGCAGTTCTTC. Translating gives CASSTGTSGGRYSYNEQFF.